The source of this TCR beta chain is a study of OX40 agonist ivuxolimab in advanced cancers. Study summary: Patients in the trial were receiving intravenous ivuxolimab every 2 weeks, at doses of 0.01 to 10 mg/kg. Prior anti-PD-1, anti-PD-L1 or anti-CTLA-4 therapy did not bar entry, and 40% had some.

Autoimmune disease history or systemic immunosuppression barred patients. Sequencing used immunoSEQ multiplex PCR; TCRdb keeps in-frame clones, though not all of them. The profile shows 65,000 to 85,000 clones, roughly 89% of them singletons. The CDR3 has 15 amino acids. Trimming left V 8 bases short and J 4 bases short, with 21 bases between. Germline CDR1 LNHDA, CDR2 SQIVND (reference sequence). This rearrangement joins TRBV19 to TRBJ2-7; D is perhaps TRBD2 (5 bases). The material was CD4+ or CD8+ T cells sorted from blood, obtained in a trial of the OX40 agonist ivuxolimab. This sequence originates from an adult with an advanced solid tumor such as melanoma, head and neck, liver or kidney cancer. The CDR3 DNA sequence: TGTGCCAGTTCAAAAACTTCGGGAACTCTGTACGAGCAGTACTTC. It yields the protein CASSKTSGTLYEQYF.